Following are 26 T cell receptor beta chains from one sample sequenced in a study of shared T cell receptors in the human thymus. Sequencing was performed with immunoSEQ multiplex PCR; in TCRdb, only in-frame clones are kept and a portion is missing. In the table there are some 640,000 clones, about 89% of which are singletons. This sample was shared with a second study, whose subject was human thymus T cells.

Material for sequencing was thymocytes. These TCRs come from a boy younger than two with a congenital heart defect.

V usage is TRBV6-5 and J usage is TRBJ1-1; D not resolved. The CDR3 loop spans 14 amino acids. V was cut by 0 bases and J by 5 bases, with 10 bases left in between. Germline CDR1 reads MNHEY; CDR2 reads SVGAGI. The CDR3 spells CASSYSTRWTEAFF. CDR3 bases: TGTGCCAGCAGTTACTCGACTAGGTGGACTGAAGCTTTCTTT.

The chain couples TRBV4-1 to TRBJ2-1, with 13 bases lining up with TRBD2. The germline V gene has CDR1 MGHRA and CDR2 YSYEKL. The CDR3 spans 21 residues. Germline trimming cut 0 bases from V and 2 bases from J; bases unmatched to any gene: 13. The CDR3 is CASSQDLGTSGVWRPYNEQFF. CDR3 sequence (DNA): TGCGCCAGCAGCCAAGATCTGGGGACTAGCGGGGTTTGGAGACCCTACAATGAGCAGTTCTTC.

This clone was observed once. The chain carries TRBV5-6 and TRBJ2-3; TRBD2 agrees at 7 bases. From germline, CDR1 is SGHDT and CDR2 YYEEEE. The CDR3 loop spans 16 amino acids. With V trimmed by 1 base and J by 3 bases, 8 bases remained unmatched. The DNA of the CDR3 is TGTGCCAGCAGCTTGTTGGCGGGAGTTATGACAGATACGCAGTATTTT. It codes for CASSLLAGVMTDTQYF.

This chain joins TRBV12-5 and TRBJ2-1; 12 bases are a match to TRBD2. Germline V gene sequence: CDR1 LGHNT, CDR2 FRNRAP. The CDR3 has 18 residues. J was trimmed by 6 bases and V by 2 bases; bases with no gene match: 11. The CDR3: CASGLPSTSGSFFNEQFF. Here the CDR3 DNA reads TGTGCTAGTGGTTTGCCCTCGACTAGCGGGAGTTTTTTCAATGAGCAGTTCTTC.

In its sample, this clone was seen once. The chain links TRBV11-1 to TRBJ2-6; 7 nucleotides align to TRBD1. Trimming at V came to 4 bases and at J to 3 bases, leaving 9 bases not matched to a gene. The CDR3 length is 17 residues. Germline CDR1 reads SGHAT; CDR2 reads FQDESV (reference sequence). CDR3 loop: CASSSTGHLYGANVLTF. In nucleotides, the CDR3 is TGTGCCAGCAGCTCGACAGGGCATTTATATGGGGCCAACGTCCTGACTTTC.

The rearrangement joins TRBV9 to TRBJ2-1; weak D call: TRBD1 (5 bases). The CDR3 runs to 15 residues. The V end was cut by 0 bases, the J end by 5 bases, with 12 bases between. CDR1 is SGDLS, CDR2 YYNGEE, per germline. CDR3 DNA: TGTGCCAGCAGCGTAGATGCCCAGGGCGACAATGAGCAGTTCTTC. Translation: CASSVDAQGDNEQFF.

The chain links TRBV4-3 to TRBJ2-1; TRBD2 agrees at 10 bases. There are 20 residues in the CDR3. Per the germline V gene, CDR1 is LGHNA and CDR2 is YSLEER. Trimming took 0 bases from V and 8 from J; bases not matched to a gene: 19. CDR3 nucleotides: TGCGCCAGCAGCCAAGACCCGATAGCGGGGGGCATTACCCTACACTATGAGCAGTTCTTC. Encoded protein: CASSQDPIAGGITLHYEQFF.

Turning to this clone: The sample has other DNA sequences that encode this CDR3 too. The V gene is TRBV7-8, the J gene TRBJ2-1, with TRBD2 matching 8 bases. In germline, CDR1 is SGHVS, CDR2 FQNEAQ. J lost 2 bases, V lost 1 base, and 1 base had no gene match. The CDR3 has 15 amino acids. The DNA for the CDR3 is TGTGCCAGCAGCTTAGGAGCGGGGGCCTACAATGAGCAGTTCTTC. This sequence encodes CASSLGAGAYNEQFF.

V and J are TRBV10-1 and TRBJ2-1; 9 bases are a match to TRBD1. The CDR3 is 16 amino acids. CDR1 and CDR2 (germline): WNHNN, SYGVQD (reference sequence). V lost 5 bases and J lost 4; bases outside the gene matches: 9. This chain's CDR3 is CASSPYRGPFYNEQFF. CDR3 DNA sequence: TGCGCCAGCAGTCCTTACAGGGGGCCTTTTTACAATGAGCAGTTCTTC.

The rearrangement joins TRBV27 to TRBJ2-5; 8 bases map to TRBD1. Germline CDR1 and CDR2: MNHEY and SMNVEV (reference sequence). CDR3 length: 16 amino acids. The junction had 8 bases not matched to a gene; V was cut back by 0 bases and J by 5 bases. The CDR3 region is CASSLSRQGAWETQYF. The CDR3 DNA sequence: TGTGCCAGCAGTTTATCGAGGCAGGGGGCTTGGGAGACCCAGTACTTC.

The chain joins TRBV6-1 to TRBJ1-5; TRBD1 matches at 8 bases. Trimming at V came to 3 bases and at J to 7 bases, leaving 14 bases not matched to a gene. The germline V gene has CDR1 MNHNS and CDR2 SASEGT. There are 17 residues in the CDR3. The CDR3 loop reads CASSDCSDRGRGQPQHF. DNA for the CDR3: TGTGCCAGCAGTGATTGCTCAGACAGGGGACGAGGGCAGCCCCAGCATTTT.

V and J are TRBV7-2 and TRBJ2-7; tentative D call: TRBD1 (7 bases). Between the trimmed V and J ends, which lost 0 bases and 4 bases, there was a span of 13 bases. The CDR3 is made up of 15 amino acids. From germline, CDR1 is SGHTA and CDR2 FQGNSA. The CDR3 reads CASSLARQGGYEQYF. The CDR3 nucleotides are TGTGCCAGCAGCTTAGCGAGGCAGGGGGGTTACGAGCAGTACTTC.

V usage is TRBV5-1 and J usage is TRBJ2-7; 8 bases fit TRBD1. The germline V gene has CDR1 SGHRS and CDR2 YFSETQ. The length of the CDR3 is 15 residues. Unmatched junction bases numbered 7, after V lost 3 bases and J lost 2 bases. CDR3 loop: CASSWARTGPYEQYF. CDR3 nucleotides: TGCGCCAGCAGCTGGGCCCGGACAGGGCCCTACGAGCAGTACTTC.

This CDR3 reads CASSPSPTRRTGNTIYF. The CDR3 coding sequence is TGTGCCAGCAGCCCCTCCCCGACGAGGAGGACTGGAAACACCATATATTTT. The chain combines TRBV7-9 with TRBJ1-3; D is ambiguous. Germline lookup yields CDR1 SEHNR and CDR2 FQNEAQ (reference sequence). Trimming shortened V by 5 bases and J by 2 bases, and 19 bases separated the two germline ends. The CDR3 loop spans 17 amino acids.

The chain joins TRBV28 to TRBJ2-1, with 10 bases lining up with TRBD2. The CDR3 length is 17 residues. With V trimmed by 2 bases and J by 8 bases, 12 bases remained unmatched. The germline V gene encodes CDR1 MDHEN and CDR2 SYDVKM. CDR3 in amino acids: CASSLVPEVAGGDEQFF. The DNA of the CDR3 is TGTGCCAGCAGTTTAGTTCCGGAGGTAGCGGGAGGTGATGAGCAGTTCTTC.

CDR3 sequence reads: CASNPKGHRDTQYF. The CDR3 DNA follows: TGTGCCAGCAACCCGAAGGGGCATAGAGATACGCAGTATTTT. V and J are TRBV11-2 and TRBJ2-3; possibly TRBD1 for D (5 bases). The CDR3 has 14 residues. Per the germline V gene, CDR1 is SGHAT and CDR2 is FQNNGV. The V gene lost 7 bases and the J gene lost 5 bases, with 16 bases spanning the gap. The full variable domain, its missing parts supplied by reference TRBV11-2 and TRBJ2-3, is EAGVAQSPRYKIIEKRQSVAFWCNPISGHATLYWYQQILGQGPKLLIQFQNNGVVDDSQLPKDRFSAERLKGVDSTLKIQPAKLEDSAVYLCASNPKGHRDTQYFGPGTRLTVL.

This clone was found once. This CDR3 reads CASSLLQGRTDEQFF. In nucleotides, the CDR3 is TGCGCCAGCAGCCTTCTCCAGGGGCGAACGGATGAGCAGTTCTTC. V usage is TRBV5-1 and J usage is TRBJ2-1; D may be TRBD1 (6 bases). The CDR3 loop spans 15 amino acids. CDR1 and CDR2 (germline): SGHRS, YFSETQ. The V end was cut by 4 bases, the J end by 8 bases, with 19 bases between.

This CDR3 is CASSLKREDYTDTQYF. The CDR3 DNA is TGTGCCAGCAGTCTCAAGAGGGAGGACTACACAGATACGCAGTATTTT. The rearrangement links TRBV28 to TRBJ2-3, with D tentatively TRBD2 (6 bases). V was pared by 5 bases and J by 2 bases, with 17 bases between. CDR1 is MDHEN, CDR2 SYDVKM, per germline. This CDR3 has 16 residues.

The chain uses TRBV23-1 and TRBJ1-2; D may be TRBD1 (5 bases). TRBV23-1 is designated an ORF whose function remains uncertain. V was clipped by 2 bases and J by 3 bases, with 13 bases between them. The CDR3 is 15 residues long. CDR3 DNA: TGCGCCAGCAGTCAAAGGCCAGGGAGGTACTATGGCTACACCTTC. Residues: CASSQRPGRYYGYTF.

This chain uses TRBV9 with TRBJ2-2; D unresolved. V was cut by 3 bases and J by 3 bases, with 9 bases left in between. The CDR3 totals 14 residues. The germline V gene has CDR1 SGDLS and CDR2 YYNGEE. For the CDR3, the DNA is TGTGCCAGCAGCGCCGTTAACTACACCGGGGAGCTGTTTTTT. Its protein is CASSAVNYTGELFF.

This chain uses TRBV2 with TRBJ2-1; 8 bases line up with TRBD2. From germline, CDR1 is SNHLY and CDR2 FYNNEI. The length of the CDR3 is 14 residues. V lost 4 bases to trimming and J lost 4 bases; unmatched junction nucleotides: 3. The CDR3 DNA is TGTGCCAGCAGTGCGGGCGGGAGGTACAATGAGCAGTTCTTC. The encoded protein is CASSAGGRYNEQFF.

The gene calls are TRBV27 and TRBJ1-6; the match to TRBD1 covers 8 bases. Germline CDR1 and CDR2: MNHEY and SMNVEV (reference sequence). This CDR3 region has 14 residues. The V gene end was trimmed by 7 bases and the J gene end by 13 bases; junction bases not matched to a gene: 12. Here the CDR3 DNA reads TGTGCCAGCACAAGGGGGACAGGCTCTTGCCCCCTCCACTTT. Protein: CASTRGTGSCPLHF.

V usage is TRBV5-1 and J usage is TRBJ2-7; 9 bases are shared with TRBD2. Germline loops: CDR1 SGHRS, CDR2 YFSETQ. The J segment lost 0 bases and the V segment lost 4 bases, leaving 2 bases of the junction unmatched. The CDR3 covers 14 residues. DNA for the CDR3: TGCGCCAGCAGCCCAGCGGGAGGCTCCTACGAGCAGTACTTC. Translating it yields CASSPAGGSYEQYF.

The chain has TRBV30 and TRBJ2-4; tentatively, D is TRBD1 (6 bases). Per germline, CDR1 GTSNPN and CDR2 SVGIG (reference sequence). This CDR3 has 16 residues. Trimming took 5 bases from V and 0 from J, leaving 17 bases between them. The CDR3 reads CAWATGQYLAKNIQYF. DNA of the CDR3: TGTGCCTGGGCGACCGGACAGTACCTAGCCAAAAACATTCAGTACTTC.

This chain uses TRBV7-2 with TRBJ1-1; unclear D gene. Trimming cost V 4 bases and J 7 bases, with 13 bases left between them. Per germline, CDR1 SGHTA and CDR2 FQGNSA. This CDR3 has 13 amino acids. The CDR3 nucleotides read TGTGCCAGCAGCTCGACGTTTGGCGGTGAAGCTTTCTTT. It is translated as CASSSTFGGEAFF. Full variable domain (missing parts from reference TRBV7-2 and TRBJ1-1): GAGVSQSPSNKVTEKGKDVELRCDPISGHTALYWYRQSLGQGLEFLIYFQGNSAPDKSGLPSDRFSAERTGGSVSTLTIQRTQQEDSAVYLCASSSTFGGEAFFGQGTRLTVV.

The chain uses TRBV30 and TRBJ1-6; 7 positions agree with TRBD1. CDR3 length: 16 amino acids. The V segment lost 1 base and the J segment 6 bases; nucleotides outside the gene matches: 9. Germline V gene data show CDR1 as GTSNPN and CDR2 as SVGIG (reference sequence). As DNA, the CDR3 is TGTGCCTGGAGTGCGACAGGGTCCTTTATTAATTCACCCCTCCACTTT. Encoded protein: CAWSATGSFINSPLHF.